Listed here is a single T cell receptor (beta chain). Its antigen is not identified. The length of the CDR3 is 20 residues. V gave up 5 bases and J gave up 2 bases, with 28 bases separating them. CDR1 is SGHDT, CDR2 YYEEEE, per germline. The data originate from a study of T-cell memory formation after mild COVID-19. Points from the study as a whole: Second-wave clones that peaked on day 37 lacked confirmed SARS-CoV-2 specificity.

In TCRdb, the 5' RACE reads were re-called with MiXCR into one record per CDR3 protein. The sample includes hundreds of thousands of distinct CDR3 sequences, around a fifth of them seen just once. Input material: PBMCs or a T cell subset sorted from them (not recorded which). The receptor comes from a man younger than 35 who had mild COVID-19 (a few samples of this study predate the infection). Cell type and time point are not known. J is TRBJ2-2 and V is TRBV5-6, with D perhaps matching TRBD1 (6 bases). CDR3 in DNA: TGTGCCAGCAGGCGAATGCAGGGACAAGGGCCGTATCTTAACACCGGGGAGCTGTTTTTT. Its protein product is CASRRMQGQGPYLNTGELFF.